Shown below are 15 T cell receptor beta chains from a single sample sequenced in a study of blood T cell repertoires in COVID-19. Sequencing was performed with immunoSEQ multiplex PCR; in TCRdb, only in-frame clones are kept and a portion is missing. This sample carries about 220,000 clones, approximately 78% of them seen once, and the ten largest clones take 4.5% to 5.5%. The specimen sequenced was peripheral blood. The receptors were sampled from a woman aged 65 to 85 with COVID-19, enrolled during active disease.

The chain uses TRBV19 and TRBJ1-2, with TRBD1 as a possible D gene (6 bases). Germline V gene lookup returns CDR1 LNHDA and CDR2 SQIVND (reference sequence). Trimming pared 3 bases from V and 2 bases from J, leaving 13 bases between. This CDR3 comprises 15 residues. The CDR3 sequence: CASSIGQPLNYGYTF. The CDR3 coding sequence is TGTGCCAGTAGTATCGGACAGCCCCTAAACTATGGCTACACCTTC.

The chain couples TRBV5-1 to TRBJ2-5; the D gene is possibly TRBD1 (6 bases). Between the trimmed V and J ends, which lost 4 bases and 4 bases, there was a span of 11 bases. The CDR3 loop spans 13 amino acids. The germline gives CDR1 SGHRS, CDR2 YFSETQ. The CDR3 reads CASSITGRETQYF. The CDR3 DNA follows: TGCGCCAGCAGCATAACAGGGAGAGAGACCCAGTACTTC.

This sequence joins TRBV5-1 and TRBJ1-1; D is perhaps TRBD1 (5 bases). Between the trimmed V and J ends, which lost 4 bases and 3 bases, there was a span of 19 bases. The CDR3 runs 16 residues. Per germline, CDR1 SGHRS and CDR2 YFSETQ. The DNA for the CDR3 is TGCGCCAGCAGCGCCCGGGACTCTAAAGGGGACACTGAAGCTTTCTTT. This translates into CASSARDSKGDTEAFF. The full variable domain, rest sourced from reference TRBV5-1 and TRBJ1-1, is KAGVTQTPRYLIKTRGQQVTLSCSPISGHRSVSWYQQTPGQGLQFLFEYFSETQRNKGNFPGRFSGRQFSNSRSEMNVSTLELGDSALYLCASSARDSKGDTEAFFGQGTRLTVV.

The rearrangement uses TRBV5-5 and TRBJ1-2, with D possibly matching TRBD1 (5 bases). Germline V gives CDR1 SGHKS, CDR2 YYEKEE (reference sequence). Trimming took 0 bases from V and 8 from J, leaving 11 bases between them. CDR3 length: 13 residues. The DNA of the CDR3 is TGTGCCAGCAGCTTGGAAGGGGTTGGAGGCTACACCTTC. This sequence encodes CASSLEGVGGYTF.

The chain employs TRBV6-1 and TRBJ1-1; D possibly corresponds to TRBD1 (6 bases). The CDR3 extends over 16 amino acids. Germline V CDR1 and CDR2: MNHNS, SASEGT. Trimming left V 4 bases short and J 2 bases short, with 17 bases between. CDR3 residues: CASSVGMGASNTEAFF. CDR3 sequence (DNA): TGTGCCAGCAGTGTAGGTATGGGGGCTTCAAACACTGAAGCTTTCTTT.

In DNA form, the CDR3 reads TGTGCCAGCAGCTTCAGGACAGGGGGCTCCCCTAACTATGGCTACACCTTC. This gives the protein CASSFRTGGSPNYGYTF. The chain joins TRBV5-4 to TRBJ1-2, with 11 bases lining up with TRBD1. Germline CDR1 reads SGHNT; CDR2 reads YYREEE (reference sequence). J gave up 0 bases and V 2 bases, and 6 bases lay outside the gene matches. The CDR3 length is 17 residues.

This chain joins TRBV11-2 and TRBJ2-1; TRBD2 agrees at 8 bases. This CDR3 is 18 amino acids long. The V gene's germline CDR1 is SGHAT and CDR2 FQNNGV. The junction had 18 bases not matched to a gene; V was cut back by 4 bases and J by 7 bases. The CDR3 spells CASSSSSGGGLGQNEQFF. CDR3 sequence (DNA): TGTGCCAGCAGCTCGTCCTCCGGGGGGGGCCTGGGGCAAAATGAGCAGTTCTTC.

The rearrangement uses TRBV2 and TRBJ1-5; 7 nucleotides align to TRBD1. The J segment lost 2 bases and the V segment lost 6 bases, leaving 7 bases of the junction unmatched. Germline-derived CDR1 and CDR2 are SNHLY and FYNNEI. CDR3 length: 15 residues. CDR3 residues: CASSDDTGGNQPQHF. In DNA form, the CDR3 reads TGTGCCAGCAGCGACGATACAGGGGGCAATCAGCCCCAGCATTTT.

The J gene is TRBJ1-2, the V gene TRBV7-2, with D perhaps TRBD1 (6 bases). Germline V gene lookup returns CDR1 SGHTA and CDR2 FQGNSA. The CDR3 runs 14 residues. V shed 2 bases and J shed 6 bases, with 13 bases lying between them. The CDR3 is CASSLTYAGDGYTF. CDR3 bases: TGTGCCAGCAGCTTAACGTACGCAGGGGATGGCTACACCTTC.

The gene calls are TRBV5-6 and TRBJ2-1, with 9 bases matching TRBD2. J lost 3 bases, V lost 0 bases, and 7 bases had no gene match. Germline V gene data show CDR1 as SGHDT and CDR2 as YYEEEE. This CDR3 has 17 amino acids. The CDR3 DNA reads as TGTGCCAGCAGCTTGGAGGCGGGAGGGGGCTACTACAATGAGCAGTTCTTC. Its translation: CASSLEAGGGYYNEQFF.

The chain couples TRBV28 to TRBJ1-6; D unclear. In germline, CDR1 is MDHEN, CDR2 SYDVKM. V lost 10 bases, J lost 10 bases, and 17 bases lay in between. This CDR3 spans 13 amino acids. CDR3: CATKRGGGSPLHF. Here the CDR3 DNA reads TGTGCCACTAAACGAGGTGGCGGATCACCCCTCCACTTT. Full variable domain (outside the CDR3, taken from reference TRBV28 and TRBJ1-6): DVKVTQSSRYLVKRTGEKVFLECVQDMDHENMFWYRQDPGLGLRLIYFSYDVKMKEKGDIPEGYSVSREKKERFSLILESASTNQTSMYLCATKRGGGSPLHFGNGTRLTVT.

CDR3 sequence reads: CASSASAGLGTDTQYF. The CDR3 DNA sequence: TGTGCCAGCAGCGCCAGCGCGGGTTTAGGGACAGATACGCAGTATTTT. The J gene is TRBJ2-3, the V gene TRBV7-7, with D perhaps matching TRBD2 (5 bases). V was pared by 5 bases and J by 3 bases, with 18 bases between. This CDR3 contains 16 residues. Germline CDR1 and CDR2: SSHAT and FNYEAQ (reference sequence).

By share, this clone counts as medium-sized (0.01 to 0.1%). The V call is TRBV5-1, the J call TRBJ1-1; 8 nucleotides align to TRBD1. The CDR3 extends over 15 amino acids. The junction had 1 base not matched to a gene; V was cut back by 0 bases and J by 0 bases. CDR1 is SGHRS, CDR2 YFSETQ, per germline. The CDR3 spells CASSLGQGMNTEAFF. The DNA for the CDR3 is TGCGCCAGCAGCTTGGGACAGGGGATGAACACTGAAGCTTTCTTT.

This chain's CDR3 is CASSLEGTGGRGYTF. The CDR3 region has the DNA TGTGCCAGCAGCTTAGAAGGGACAGGGGGCAGGGGCTACACCTTC. The chain joins TRBV5-6 to TRBJ1-2; 12 bases are shared with TRBD1. This CDR3 region has 15 residues. J lost 8 bases, V lost 2 bases, and 7 bases had no gene match. CDR1 SGHDT and CDR2 YYEEEE come from the germline V gene.

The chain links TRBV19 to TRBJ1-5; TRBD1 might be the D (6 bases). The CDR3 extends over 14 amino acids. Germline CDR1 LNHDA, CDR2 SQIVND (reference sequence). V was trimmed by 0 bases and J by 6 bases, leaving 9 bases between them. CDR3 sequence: CASSIEGRGQPQHF. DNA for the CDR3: TGTGCCAGTAGTATAGAGGGCAGGGGTCAGCCCCAGCATTTT.